The T cell receptor beta chain described here comes from a study of blood T cell repertoires in COVID-19. Looking at the study overall: Samples taken during acute and convalescent COVID-19 were collected in the United States, Italy and Spain. PBMCs, B-cell-depleted T cells, or T cells provided the cDNA or gDNA that made up the material.

Patients of the Seattle cohort, enrolled during active infection, were followed longitudinally. As handled by the study authors: By means of reference gene primer amplification, nucleated cell counts were estimated. This table comes from immunoSEQ multiplex PCR, and its TCRdb copy is limited to in-frame clones, with some not included. V and J calls and clone size are those listed in that table; D and trimming were worked out from the DNA. The sample shows 150,000 to 200,000 clones, roughly nine tenths of them seen only once. This CDR3 spans 14 amino acids. Germline-derived CDR1 and CDR2 are LNHDA and SQIVND (reference sequence). The germline V and J ends were trimmed by 4 bases and 0 bases, with 7 bases remaining between them.

This receptor was identified in an older woman with COVID-19, enrolled during active disease. The sample consisted of peripheral blood. This rearrangement joins TRBV19 to TRBJ1-5; D call uncertain. The CDR3: CASSSTYSNQPQHF. Written as DNA, the CDR3 is TGTGCCAGTAGTAGCACTTATAGCAATCAGCCCCAGCATTTT.